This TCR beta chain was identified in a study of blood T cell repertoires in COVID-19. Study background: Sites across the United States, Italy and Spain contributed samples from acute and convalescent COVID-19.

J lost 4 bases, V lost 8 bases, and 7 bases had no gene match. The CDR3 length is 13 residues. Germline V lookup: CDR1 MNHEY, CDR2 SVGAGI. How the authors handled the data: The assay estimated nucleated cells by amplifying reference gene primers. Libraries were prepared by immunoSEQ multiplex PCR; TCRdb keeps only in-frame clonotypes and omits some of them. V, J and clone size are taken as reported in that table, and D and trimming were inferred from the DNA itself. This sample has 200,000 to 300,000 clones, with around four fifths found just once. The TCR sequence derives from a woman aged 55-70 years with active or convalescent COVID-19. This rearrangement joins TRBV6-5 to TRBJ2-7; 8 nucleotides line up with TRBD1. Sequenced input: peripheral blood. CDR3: CASGRTGRYEQYF. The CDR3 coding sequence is TGTGCCAGCGGACGGACAGGGCGGTACGAGCAGTACTTC.